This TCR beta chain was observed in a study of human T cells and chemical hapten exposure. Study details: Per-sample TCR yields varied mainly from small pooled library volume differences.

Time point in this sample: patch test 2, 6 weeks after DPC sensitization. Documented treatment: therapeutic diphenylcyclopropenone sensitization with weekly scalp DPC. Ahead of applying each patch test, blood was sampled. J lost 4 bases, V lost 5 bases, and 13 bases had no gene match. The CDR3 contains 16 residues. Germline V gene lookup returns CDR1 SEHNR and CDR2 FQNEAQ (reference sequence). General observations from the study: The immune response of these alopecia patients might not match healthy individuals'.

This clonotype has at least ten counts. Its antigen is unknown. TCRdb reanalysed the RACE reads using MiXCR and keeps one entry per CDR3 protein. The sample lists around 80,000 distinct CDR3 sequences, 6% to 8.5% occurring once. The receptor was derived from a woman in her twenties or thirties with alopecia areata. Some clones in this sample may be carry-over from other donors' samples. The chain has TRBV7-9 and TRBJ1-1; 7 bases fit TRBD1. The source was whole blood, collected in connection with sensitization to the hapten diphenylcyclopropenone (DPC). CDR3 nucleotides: TGTGCCAGCAGCCCCCCGACAGGGATGAGGGGCACTGAAGCTTTCTTT. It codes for CASSPPTGMRGTEAFF. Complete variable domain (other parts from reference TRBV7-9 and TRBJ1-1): DTGVSQNPRHKITKRGQNVTFRCDPISEHNRLYWYRQTLGQGPEFLTYFQNEAQLEKSRLLSDRFSAERPKGSFSTLEIQRTEQGDSAMYLCASSPPTGMRGTEAFFGQGTRLTVV.